The 15 T cell receptor beta chains below were found in one sample sequenced in a study of CD8+ T cells in alopecia areata. Treatment denoted: oral pan-JAK inhibitor, 5-10 mg twice daily. Extracted from the samples, RNA was reverse transcribed into cDNA to serve as the sequencing template. Sequenced by immunoSEQ multiplex PCR; TCRdb stores in-frame clones only, minus some. The table shows roughly 200,000 clones, with roughly two fifths occurring only once. The sequences come from CD4+ T cells sorted from blood, collected between weeks 30 and 35, from a patient treated with tofacitinib. These receptor sequences come from a human donor with alopecia areata.

This clone showed up just once. One base away lies a much larger clone, so this may be a sequencing read error. In the same sample, other DNA sequences code for this CDR3. The V call is TRBV5-4, the J call TRBJ2-3; no definite D call. The germline V gene encodes CDR1 SGHNT and CDR2 YYREEE (reference sequence). The CDR3 totals 11 residues. Trimming removed 3 bases at V and 2 bases at J, with 1 base between. In DNA form, the CDR3 reads TGTGCCAGCAGCTCCACAGATACGCAGTATTTT. Translation gives CASSSTDTQYF. The entire variable domain, with the rest obtained from reference TRBV5-4 and TRBJ2-3, is as follows: ETGVTQSPTHLIKTRGQQVTLRCSSQSGHNTVSWYQQALGQGPQFIFQYYREEENGRGNFPPRFSGLQFPNYSSELNVNALELDDSALYLCASSSTDTQYFGPGTRLTVL.

The CDR3 region is CASSSDGGAFF. CDR3 DNA: TGTGCCAGCAGTTCCGACGGAGGAGCTTTCTTT. V and J are TRBV6-5 and TRBJ1-1; D gene ambiguous. V dropped 4 bases and J dropped 10 bases, with 10 bases sitting between them. Germline CDR1 reads MNHEY; CDR2 reads SVGAGI. The CDR3 loop spans 11 amino acids.

This sequence joins TRBV29-1 and TRBJ2-3; D possibly uses TRBD1 or TRBD2 (5 bases each). Germline V lookup: CDR1 SQVTM, CDR2 ANQGSEA. The CDR3 runs to 15 residues. V gave up 5 bases and J gave up 6 bases, with 21 bases separating them. CDR3 coding DNA: TGCAGCGTTACAGCCCCGGGAATCGGGGCGGATACGCAGTATTTT. Its protein is CSVTAPGIGADTQYF.

The CDR3 loop reads CAWRGTADYGYTF. Written as DNA, the CDR3 is TGTGCCTGGAGAGGAACAGCGGACTATGGCTACACCTTC. The chain couples TRBV30 to TRBJ1-2; D unclear. Between the trimmed V and J ends, which lost 3 bases and 3 bases, there was a span of 11 bases. The length of the CDR3 is 13 residues. The V gene's germline CDR1 is GTSNPN and CDR2 SVGIG (reference sequence).

The genes are TRBV30 and TRBJ1-1; 8 bases map to TRBD1. V trimming: 2 bases; J trimming: 2 bases; junction bases outside the gene matches: 4. The CDR3 has 14 amino acids. CDR1 and CDR2 from the germline V gene are GTSNPN and SVGIG (reference sequence). The CDR3 DNA reads TGTGCCTGGAGTATGGGGACAGGTAACACTGAAGCTTTCTTT. Translating gives CAWSMGTGNTEAFF. Looking up the rest from reference TRBV30 and TRBJ1-1 gives the full variable domain: SQTIHQWPATLVQPVGSPLSLECTVEGTSNPNLYWYRQAAGRGLQLLFYSVGIGQISSEVPQNLSASRPQDRQFILSSKKLLLSDSGFYLCAWSMGTGNTEAFFGQGTRLTVV.

The genes are TRBV30 and TRBJ2-7; D possibly corresponds to TRBD1 (5 bases). CDR3 length: 13 amino acids. The V and J ends lost 2 bases and 2 bases respectively, with 10 bases between them. Germline CDR1 and CDR2: GTSNPN and SVGIG (reference sequence). CDR3 loop: CAWSWGGPYEQYF. In DNA form, the CDR3 reads TGTGCCTGGAGTTGGGGCGGCCCCTACGAGCAGTACTTC.

The chain couples TRBV13 to TRBJ2-7; tentatively, D is TRBD1 (6 bases). Germline assignment: CDR1 PRHDT and CDR2 FYEKMQ (reference sequence). CDR3 size: 14 residues. V gave up 4 bases and J gave up 3 bases, with 13 bases separating them. CDR3 in DNA: TGTGCCAGCAGCTCGAGTCAGGGGTACTACGAGCAGTACTTC. It translates to CASSSSQGYYEQYF.

Only a few counts were recorded for this clone. The rearrangement joins TRBV18 to TRBJ2-1; maybe TRBD1 (6 bases). CDR3 size: 17 residues. From germline, CDR1 is KGHSH and CDR2 LQKENI. The germline V and J ends were trimmed by 1 base and 0 bases, with 13 bases remaining between them. The CDR3 sequence: CASSPLGTGSSYNEQFF. The CDR3, as DNA: TGTGCCAGCTCACCACTAGGAACAGGGAGCTCCTACAATGAGCAGTTCTTC.

The V gene is TRBV27, the J gene TRBJ1-6, with no clear D. The CDR3 runs to 16 residues. With 5 bases removed from V and 0 bases from J, the gap between germline ends came to 11 bases. CDR1 and CDR2 from the germline V gene are MNHEY and SMNVEV (reference sequence). This CDR3 is CASSLQLSSYNSPLHF. The CDR3 region has the DNA TGTGCCAGCAGTCTACAATTAAGCTCCTATAATTCACCCCTCCACTTT.

This chain joins TRBV27 and TRBJ2-5; TRBD2 matches at 10 bases. CDR3 length: 15 residues. Germline CDR1 is MNHEY and CDR2 is SMNVEV (reference sequence). V shed 4 bases and J 6 bases; nucleotides not matched to a gene: 8. The CDR3 nucleotides are TGTGCCAGCAGTTCCCCACTAGCGGGAAGGAAGACCCAGTACTTC. Translating it yields CASSSPLAGRKTQYF.

This clone came up a few times. This rearrangement joins TRBV2 to TRBJ2-7; tentatively, D is TRBD1 (5 bases). Germline-derived CDR1 and CDR2 are SNHLY and FYNNEI. Deletions cut 3 bases from V and 3 bases from J, with 6 bases between. CDR3 length equals 12 residues. The CDR3 protein is CASSDDSYEQYF. CDR3 bases: TGTGCCAGCAGTGACGACAGCTACGAGCAGTACTTC.

The gene calls are TRBV4-2 and TRBJ1-1; possibly TRBD1 for D (6 bases). V gave up 3 bases and J gave up 1 base, with 12 bases separating them. The germline gives CDR1 LGHNA, CDR2 YNFKEQ. This CDR3 has 15 amino acids. DNA for the CDR3: TGTGCCAGCAGCCACGACGGGACAAAGAACACTGAAGCTTTCTTT. Its protein is CASSHDGTKNTEAFF.

The chain uses TRBV30 and TRBJ1-4; D possibly corresponds to TRBD1 (6 bases). Germline CDR1 is GTSNPN and CDR2 is SVGIG (reference sequence). The CDR3 has 15 amino acids. The V end was cut by 5 bases, the J end by 3 bases, with 16 bases between. The DNA for the CDR3 is TGTGCCTGGCGCCGCAAAGGGGGTGCTAATGAAAAACTGTTTTTT. Encoded protein: CAWRRKGGANEKLFF.

The V call is TRBV7-3, the J call TRBJ1-2; 7 positions match TRBD1. Unmatched junction bases numbered 1, after V lost 3 bases and J lost 3 bases. CDR1 is SGHTA, CDR2 FQGTGA, per germline. The CDR3 spans 13 residues. The CDR3 bases are TGTGCCAGCAGCTTTCAGGGGGACTATGGCTACACCTTC. Its translation is CASSFQGDYGYTF. The full variable domain, rest sourced from reference TRBV7-3 and TRBJ1-2, is GAGVSQTPSNKVTEKGKYVELRCDPISGHTALYWYRQSLGQGPEFLIYFQGTGAADDSGLPNDRFFAVRPEGSVSTLKIQRTERGDSAVYLCASSFQGDYGYTFGSGTRLTVV.

The genes are TRBV23-1 and TRBJ2-7, with a tentative D call TRBD2 (6 bases). TRBV23-1 is classed as an ORF, of uncertain function. CDR3 length: 18 residues. The ends were cut back, 0 bases at V and 3 bases at J, with 21 bases in the middle. CDR3 sequence (DNA): TGCGCCAGCAGTCAATCGGCCCCCGGGATACGGAGGGGCTACGAGCAGTACTTC. Translating it yields CASSQSAPGIRRGYEQYF.